The 17 T cell receptor beta chains presented below share a single source sample, sequenced in a study of blood T cell repertoires in COVID-19. The table came from immunoSEQ multiplex PCR; TCRdb's copy has only in-frame clones and leaves some out. The sample yields 120,000 to 150,000 clones, around nine tenths seen once. Material for sequencing was peripheral blood. Receptors originate from a man aged 45-65 years with active or convalescent COVID-19.

The rearrangement links TRBV18 to TRBJ1-1, with 8 positions matching TRBD1. After removal of 5 bases from V and 3 bases from J, the junction contained 5 bases not matched to a gene. The CDR3 is made up of 14 amino acids. The V gene's germline CDR1 is KGHSH and CDR2 LQKENI. The chain's CDR3 is CASSGQGIYTEAFF. As DNA, the CDR3 is TGTGCCAGCTCAGGACAGGGTATATACACTGAAGCTTTCTTT.

The V and J genes are TRBV4-1 and TRBJ1-2, with a weak D call TRBD1 (5 bases). This CDR3 has 15 residues. Germline assignment: CDR1 MGHRA and CDR2 YSYEKL. Trimming pared 3 bases from V and 4 bases from J, leaving 15 bases between. CDR3 nucleotide sequence: TGCGCCAGCAGCCACCCGGTGTCAGGGTCCTATGGCTACACCTTC. This encodes CASSHPVSGSYGYTF.

The chain uses TRBV12-1 and TRBJ1-1; the D segment call TRBD1 is taken from the table without a DNA check. TRBV12-1 is a pseudogene. This CDR3 has 14 residues. Written as DNA, the CDR3 is TGTGCCAGCAGATCTACAGGGGGCTACACTGAAGCTTTCTTT. It codes for CASRSTGGYTEAFF.

As regards this clone: Germline is not matched at one junction end, which may reflect a read error. The chain couples TRBV7-7 to TRBJ2-1, with 12 bases matching TRBD1. Germline CDR1 reads SSHAT; CDR2 reads FNYEAQ (reference sequence). The CDR3 runs to 17 residues. The CDR3 region has the DNA TGTGCTAGCATCCCATATTCGGGACAGGGGGCTAACAATGAGCAGTTCTTC. Amino acids: CASIPYSGQGANNEQFF.

This clone was seen more than once but under ten times. V is TRBV5-4 and J is TRBJ1-2, with D uncertain. The ends were cut back, 0 bases at V and 6 bases at J, with 6 bases in the middle. CDR3 length equals 12 residues. The germline CDR1 and CDR2 sequences are SGHNT and YYREEE (reference sequence). The chain's CDR3 is CASSLGADGYTF. In nucleotides, the CDR3 is TGTGCCAGCAGCTTGGGGGCAGATGGCTACACCTTC.

This rearrangement joins TRBV14 to TRBJ1-1, with a possible D match to TRBD1 (6 bases). Trimming took off 3 bases at V and 3 bases at J, with 11 bases between the two ends. Germline CDR1 and CDR2: SGHDN and FVKESK. The CDR3 spans 14 residues. The CDR3 here is CASSHQGLDTEAFF. CDR3 DNA sequence: TGTGCCAGCAGCCATCAGGGGCTGGACACTGAAGCTTTCTTT.

The chain combines TRBV3-1 (or the pseudogene TRBV3-2) with TRBJ1-2; the match to TRBD1 covers 8 bases. The CDR3 extends over 16 amino acids. The V gene end was trimmed by 0 bases and the J gene end by 4 bases; junction bases not matched to a gene: 7. In germline, CDR1 is LGHDT, CDR2 YNNKEL (reference sequence). The CDR3 is CASSQDRQGATYGYTF. CDR3 sequence (DNA): TGTGCCAGCAGCCAAGATCGGCAGGGGGCAACCTATGGCTACACCTTC.

CDR3 in amino acids: CASSQQGAGGELFF. CDR3 in DNA: TGTGCCAGCAGTCAACAGGGGGCTGGCGGGGAGCTGTTTTTT. The chain links TRBV6-1 to TRBJ2-2; the match to TRBD1 covers 9 bases. Germline CDR1 is MNHNS and CDR2 is SASEGT. CDR3 length: 14 amino acids. V gave up 5 bases and J gave up 7 bases; unmatched junction bases: 5.

This chain connects TRBV2 to TRBJ2-7, with TRBD2 matching over 12 bases. Trimming at V came to 5 bases and at J to 5 bases, leaving 4 bases not matched to a gene. CDR3 length: 14 amino acids. Per germline, CDR1 SNHLY and CDR2 FYNNEI. The CDR3 DNA reads as TGTGCCAGCAGTCGACTAGCGGGAGTCCACGAGCAGTACTTC. The encoded protein is CASSRLAGVHEQYF.

The chain carries TRBV6-1 and TRBJ2-2; 8 bases agree with TRBD1. The J segment lost 3 bases and the V segment lost 6 bases, leaving 3 bases of the junction unmatched. The CDR3 runs 14 residues. The germline CDR1 and CDR2 sequences are MNHNS and SASEGT. The CDR3 DNA reads TGTGCCAGCAGCCCGGACAGGGACACCGGGGAGCTGTTTTTT. This encodes CASSPDRDTGELFF.

J is TRBJ1-4 and V is TRBV19, with 9 bases that match TRBD1. Trimming cost V 6 bases and J 8 bases; bases outside gene matches: 10. Germline assignment: CDR1 LNHDA and CDR2 SQIVND (reference sequence). This CDR3 spans 15 amino acids. The CDR3 nucleotides are TGTGCCAGTAGCGGGTCCGGGACAGGGAGCGAAAAACTGTTTTTT. Translating it yields CASSGSGTGSEKLFF.

The chain recombines TRBV28 with TRBJ2-7; 12 bases map to TRBD2. V shed 9 bases and J 6 bases; nucleotides not matched to a gene: 3. This CDR3 region has 12 residues. Germline V CDR1 and CDR2: MDHEN, SYDVKM. CDR3 residues: CASGLAGFEQYF. CDR3 nucleotides: TGTGCCAGTGGACTAGCGGGATTCGAGCAGTACTTC. The whole variable domain, remainder taken from reference TRBV28 and TRBJ2-7, is DVKVTQSSRYLVKRTGEKVFLECVQDMDHENMFWYRQDPGLGLRLIYFSYDVKMKEKGDIPEGYSVSREKKERFSLILESASTNQTSMYLCASGLAGFEQYFGPGTRLTVT.

This chain joins TRBV5-8 and TRBJ1-5; 8 bases match TRBD1. Unmatched junction bases numbered 8, after V lost 9 bases and J lost 6 bases. Germline V gene lookup returns CDR1 SGHTS and CDR2 YDEGEE. There are 13 residues in the CDR3. CDR3 DNA sequence: TGTGCCATGGATGGCAGGGGGCGTCAGCCCCAGCATTTT. Its translation: CAMDGRGRQPQHF.

The chain links TRBV29-1 to TRBJ1-1, with 9 nucleotides matching TRBD1. CDR3 length: 13 amino acids. Germline assignment: CDR1 SQVTM and CDR2 ANQGSEA. J was trimmed by 1 base and V by 8 bases; bases with no gene match: 5. CDR3 coding DNA: TGCAGCTTTCAGGACAGGGGGAACACTGAAGCTTTCTTT. Its translation: CSFQDRGNTEAFF.

The chain employs TRBV7-9 and TRBJ2-3; 7 bases fit TRBD2. CDR1 SEHNR and CDR2 FQNEAQ come from the germline V gene (reference sequence). This CDR3 comprises 15 residues. With 3 bases clipped from V and 2 bases from J, the junction kept 5 bases outside the gene matches. The CDR3 loop reads CASSLRLADTDTQYF. The CDR3 DNA is TGTGCCAGCAGCTTGCGGCTAGCGGACACAGATACGCAGTATTTT.

This chain connects TRBV10-2 to TRBJ1-6; D call uncertain. Germline values: CDR1 WSHSY, CDR2 SAAADI. V was pared by 7 bases and J by 7 bases, with 17 bases between. The length of the CDR3 is 15 residues. CDR3 sequence: CASIQRRLDNSPLHF. For the CDR3, the DNA is TGCGCCAGCATCCAGCGCCGGCTTGACAATTCACCCCTCCACTTT.

V is TRBV5-1 and J is TRBJ2-7, with 7 bases aligning to TRBD2. The CDR3 loop spans 13 amino acids. The J segment lost 2 bases and the V segment lost 6 bases, leaving 5 bases of the junction unmatched. Germline values: CDR1 SGHRS, CDR2 YFSETQ. CDR3 in amino acids: CASTPGGAYEQYF. CDR3 sequence (DNA): TGCGCCAGCACCCCTGGGGGGGCCTACGAGCAGTACTTC.